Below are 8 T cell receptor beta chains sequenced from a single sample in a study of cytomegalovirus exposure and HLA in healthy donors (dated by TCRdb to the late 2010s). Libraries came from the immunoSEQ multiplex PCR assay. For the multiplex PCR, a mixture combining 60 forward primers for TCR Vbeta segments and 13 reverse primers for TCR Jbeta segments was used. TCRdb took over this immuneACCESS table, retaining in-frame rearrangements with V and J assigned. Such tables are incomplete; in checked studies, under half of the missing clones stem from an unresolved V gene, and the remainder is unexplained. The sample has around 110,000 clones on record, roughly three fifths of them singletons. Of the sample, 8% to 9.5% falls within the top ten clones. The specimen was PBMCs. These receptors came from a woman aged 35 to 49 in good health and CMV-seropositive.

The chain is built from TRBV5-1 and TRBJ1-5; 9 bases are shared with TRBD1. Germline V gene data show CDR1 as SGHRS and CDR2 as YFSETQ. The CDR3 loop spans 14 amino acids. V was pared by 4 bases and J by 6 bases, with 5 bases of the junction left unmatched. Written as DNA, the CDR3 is TGCGCCAGCAGCCTGGACAGGGGAGCTCAGCCCCAGCATTTT. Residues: CASSLDRGAQPQHF.

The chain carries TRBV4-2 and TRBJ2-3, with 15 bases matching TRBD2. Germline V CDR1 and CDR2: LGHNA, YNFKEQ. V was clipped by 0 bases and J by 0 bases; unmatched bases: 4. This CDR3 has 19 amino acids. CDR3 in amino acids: CASSQDGLAGGSSTDTQYF. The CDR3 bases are TGTGCCAGCAGCCAAGATGGACTAGCGGGAGGGTCTAGCACAGATACGCAGTATTTT.

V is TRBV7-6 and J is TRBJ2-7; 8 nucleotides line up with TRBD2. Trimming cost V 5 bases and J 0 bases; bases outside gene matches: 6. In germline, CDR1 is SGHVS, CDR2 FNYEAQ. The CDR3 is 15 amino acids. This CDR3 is CASSTGGGLSYEQYF. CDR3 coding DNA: TGTGCCAGCAGCACCGGGGGGGGCCTCTCCTACGAGCAGTACTTC.

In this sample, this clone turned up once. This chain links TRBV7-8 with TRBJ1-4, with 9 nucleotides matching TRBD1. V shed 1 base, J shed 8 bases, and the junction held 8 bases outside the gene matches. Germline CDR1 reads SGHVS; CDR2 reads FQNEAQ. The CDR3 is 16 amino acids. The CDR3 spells CASSLVAGQGREKLFF. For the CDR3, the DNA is TGTGCCAGCAGCTTAGTGGCGGGACAGGGCCGCGAAAAACTGTTTTTT.

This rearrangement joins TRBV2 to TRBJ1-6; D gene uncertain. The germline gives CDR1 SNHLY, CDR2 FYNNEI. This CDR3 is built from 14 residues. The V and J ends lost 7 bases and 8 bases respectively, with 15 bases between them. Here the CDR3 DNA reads TGTGCCAGCACCCGACAAACTCTTGATTCACCCCTCCACTTT. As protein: CASTRQTLDSPLHF.

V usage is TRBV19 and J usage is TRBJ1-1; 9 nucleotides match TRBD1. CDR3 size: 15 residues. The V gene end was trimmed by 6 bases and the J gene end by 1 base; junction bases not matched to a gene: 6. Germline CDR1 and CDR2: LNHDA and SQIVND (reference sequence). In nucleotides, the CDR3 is TGTGCCAGTAGACAGACAGGGGGATCGAACACTGAAGCTTTCTTT. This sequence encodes CASRQTGGSNTEAFF.

The CDR3: CASSSGGEETQYF. Written as DNA, the CDR3 is TGTGCCAGCAGCAGCGGGGGAGAAGAGACCCAGTACTTC. The chain links TRBV13 to TRBJ2-5; 8 nucleotides align to TRBD2. Losses at the gene ends were 5 bases for V and 3 bases for J; bases not matched to a gene: 2. The CDR3 totals 13 residues. The germline gives CDR1 PRHDT, CDR2 FYEKMQ (reference sequence).

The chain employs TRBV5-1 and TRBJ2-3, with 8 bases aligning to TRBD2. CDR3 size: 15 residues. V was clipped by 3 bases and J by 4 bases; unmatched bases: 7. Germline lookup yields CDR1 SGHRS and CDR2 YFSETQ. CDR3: CASSSNSGSADTQYF. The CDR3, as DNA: TGCGCCAGCAGCTCGAACAGCGGGAGTGCAGATACGCAGTATTTT.